Listed here is a single T cell receptor beta chain. This specimen comes from a study of technical replicates of blood from several donors. Per germline, CDR1 LNHNV and CDR2 YYDKDF (reference sequence). This CDR3 spans 13 amino acids. V was clipped by 3 bases and J by 6 bases; unmatched bases: 4. Some clones are missing from TCRdb's copy, which holds only in-frame ones; the method was immunoSEQ multiplex PCR. The data contain fewer than 75,000 clones, about 92% of them singletons. Sequenced input: T cells isolated from PBMCs. The chain couples TRBV15 to TRBJ1-1; 7 bases align to TRBD1. This TCR was sampled from a human donor in good health. The CDR3 reads CATSSRGISEAFF. CDR3 nucleotide sequence: TGTGCCACCAGCAGCAGGGGGATCTCTGAAGCTTTCTTT.